Listed below are T cell receptor beta chains from one sample, sequenced in a study of glioma-infiltrating T cells after dendritic cell vaccination. Sequencing was performed with immunoSEQ multiplex PCR; in TCRdb, only in-frame clones are kept and a portion is missing. Of 75,000 to 100,000 clones listed, about 79% are singletons. Sequencing used blood, obtained before dendritic cell vaccination. The receptors derive from a human donor with glioblastoma. CDR3s include the opening cysteine and the closing phenylalanine or tryptophan. Fields, in order: clone size, D gene, V gene, J gene, CDR3 DNA, CDR3 protein. The D gene is left open where the match is weak. A clone size is listed for some rows: how often the clone was seen (once, few, many), or a class if it is expanded.

clone size: NA
D gene: TRBD1
V gene: TRBV4-1
J gene: TRBJ1-1
CDR3 DNA: TGCGCCAGCAGCCACCAACACATCCTAATAGACAGGGGCACTGAAGCTTTCTTT
CDR3 protein: CASSHQHILIDRGTEAFF

clone size: NA
D gene: TRBD1
V gene: TRBV5-1
J gene: TRBJ1-2
CDR3 DNA: TGCGCCAGCAGGCCCGACAGGGGGGACGGTGGCTACACCTTC
CDR3 protein: CASRPDRGDGGYTF

clone size: NA
D gene: TRBD1
V gene: TRBV5-1
J gene: TRBJ2-7
CDR3 DNA: TGCGCCAGCAGCCGGACAGGGGTGCCCCTCTACGAGCAGTACTTC
CDR3 protein: CASSRTGVPLYEQYF

clone size: NA
D gene: TRBD2
V gene: TRBV2
J gene: TRBJ2-1
CDR3 DNA: TGTGCCAGCAGGGTTACTAGCGGGACCACCAATGAGCAGTTCTTC
CDR3 protein: CASRVTSGTTNEQFF

clone size: NA
D gene: NA
V gene: TRBV7-9
J gene: TRBJ1-2
CDR3 DNA: TGTGCCAGCAGCTTATCAGGGATCTATGTTATCGGCTACACCTTC
CDR3 protein: CASSLSGIYVIGYTF

clone size: NA
D gene: TRBD2
V gene: TRBV6-5
J gene: TRBJ2-7
CDR3 DNA: TGTGCCAGCAGCTCCAGCGGGGGTCTTTACGAGCAGTACTTC
CDR3 protein: CASSSSGGLYEQYF

clone size: few
D gene: TRBD1
V gene: TRBV6-1
J gene: TRBJ1-2
CDR3 DNA: TGTGCCAGCAGTGGCGGGACAGCTATCGGCTACACCTTC
CDR3 protein: CASSGGTAIGYTF

clone size: NA
D gene: NA
V gene: TRBV7-2
J gene: TRBJ1-4
CDR3 DNA: TGTGCCAGCAGCTTATATGACAACGGAAATGAAAAACTGTTTTTT
CDR3 protein: CASSLYDNGNEKLFF

clone size: NA
D gene: NA
V gene: TRBV12-2
J gene: TRBJ1-4
CDR3 DNA: TGTGCAAGTCGCTTAGGTCTCGGGACTCCTTGGGGTGCTAATGAAAAACTGTTTTTT
CDR3 protein: CASRLGLGTPWGANEKLFF

clone size: once
D gene: TRBD2
V gene: TRBV10-1
J gene: TRBJ2-2
CDR3 DNA: TGCGCCAGCAGTGAGTCGCTAGCGGGGGGCACCGGGGAGCTGTTTTTT
CDR3 protein: CASSESLAGGTGELFF

clone size: NA
D gene: TRBD2
V gene: TRBV27
J gene: TRBJ2-1
CDR3 DNA: TGTGCCAGCAGTCAACCCCCGATAGCGGGGTACAATGAGCAGTTCTTC
CDR3 protein: CASSQPPIAGYNEQFF

clone size: few
D gene: TRBD1
V gene: TRBV18
J gene: TRBJ1-3
CDR3 DNA: TGTGCCAGCTCACCAGGGACAGGCCTTCTCTCTGGAAACACCATATATTTT
CDR3 protein: CASSPGTGLLSGNTIYF

clone size: NA
D gene: TRBD2
V gene: TRBV19
J gene: TRBJ2-7
CDR3 DNA: TGTGCCAGTACCCCCTCGGGACTACACTACGAGCAGTACTTC
CDR3 protein: CASTPSGLHYEQYF

clone size: NA
D gene: NA
V gene: TRBV19
J gene: TRBJ1-1
CDR3 DNA: TGTGCCAGTACCTTATTAGGGGCTACTGAAGCTTTCTTT
CDR3 protein: CASTLLGATEAFF

clone size: few
D gene: TRBD2
V gene: TRBV2
J gene: TRBJ2-5
CDR3 DNA: TGTGCCAGCAGTGATGGGGGACTAGCGGGAATGGAGACCCAGTACTTC
CDR3 protein: CASSDGGLAGMETQYF

clone size: NA
D gene: NA
V gene: TRBV5-6
J gene: TRBJ1-2
CDR3 DNA: TGTGCCAGCAGCTTGGACCTCGGAGCACTCTTTAACTATGGCTACACCTTC
CDR3 protein: CASSLDLGALFNYGYTF

clone size: NA
D gene: NA
V gene: TRBV28
J gene: TRBJ1-5
CDR3 DNA: TGTGCCAGCAGGGGGAGTAGCAATCAGCCCCAGCATTTT
CDR3 protein: CASRGSSNQPQHF

clone size: NA
D gene: NA
V gene: TRBV6-6
J gene: TRBJ2-3
CDR3 DNA: TGTGCCAGCAGCCTCCCGGGGGCAGATACGCAGTATTTT
CDR3 protein: CASSLPGADTQYF

clone size: NA
D gene: NA
V gene: TRBV19
J gene: TRBJ2-7
CDR3 DNA: TGTGCCAGTAGTTTGGACACCACCTACGAGCAGTACTTC
CDR3 protein: CASSLDTTYEQYF

clone size: few
D gene: NA
V gene: TRBV30
J gene: TRBJ2-4
CDR3 DNA: TGTGCCTGGAGTCGGGGGGCCAAAAACATTCAGTACTTC
CDR3 protein: CAWSRGAKNIQYF

clone size: NA
D gene: NA
V gene: TRBV5-8
J gene: TRBJ2-7
CDR3 DNA: TGTGCCAGCAGCTTGCGTTTTGGCAGTGTTTACGAGCAGTACTTC
CDR3 protein: CASSLRFGSVYEQYF

clone size: NA
D gene: NA
V gene: TRBV7-7
J gene: TRBJ1-4
CDR3 DNA: TGTGCTAGCAGCTTATGGGAGGGGGATGAAAAACTGTTTTTT
CDR3 protein: CASSLWEGDEKLFF

clone size: NA
D gene: TRBD1
V gene: TRBV7-8
J gene: TRBJ2-7
CDR3 DNA: TGTGCCAGCACTGAATTTCTATCGGACAGGCCATCCTACGAGCAGTACTTC
CDR3 protein: CASTEFLSDRPSYEQYF

clone size: NA
D gene: NA
V gene: TRBV4-2
J gene: TRBJ1-4
CDR3 DNA: TGTGCCAGCAGCCAAGGGGTCGGGAGGAACGAAAAACTGTTTTTT
CDR3 protein: CASSQGVGRNEKLFF

clone size: NA
D gene: NA
V gene: TRBV23-1
J gene: TRBJ2-5
CDR3 DNA: TGCGCCAGCAGTCATAACAAACGAGAGACCCAGTACTTC
CDR3 protein: CASSHNKRETQYF

clone size: NA
D gene: NA
V gene: TRBV5-1
J gene: TRBJ1-2
CDR3 DNA: TGCGCCAGCAGGGATACAGGGAACTATGGCTACACCTTC
CDR3 protein: CASRDTGNYGYTF

clone size: NA
D gene: NA
V gene: TRBV7-9
J gene: TRBJ1-1
CDR3 DNA: TGTGCCAGCAGCCCTAGTTCTGGGAACACTGAAGCTTTCTTT
CDR3 protein: CASSPSSGNTEAFF

clone size: NA
D gene: NA
V gene: TRBV5-1
J gene: TRBJ2-7
CDR3 DNA: TGCGCCAGCAGCTCTTCGGGGTCAGGGGCCTACGAGCAGTACTTC
CDR3 protein: CASSSSGSGAYEQYF

clone size: NA
D gene: TRBD2
V gene: TRBV4-1
J gene: TRBJ2-5
CDR3 DNA: TGCGCCAGCAGCCGGACGACTAGCGGGATTGAGACCCAGTACTTC
CDR3 protein: CASSRTTSGIETQYF

clone size: NA
D gene: NA
V gene: TRBV28
J gene: TRBJ1-4
CDR3 DNA: TGTGCCAGCAGTCCCCCCCCCGGTTTTGTGGGCCTGATTGAAAAACTGTTTTTT
CDR3 protein: CASSPPPGFVGLIEKLFF

clone size: NA
D gene: TRBD2
V gene: TRBV6-5
J gene: TRBJ2-1
CDR3 DNA: TGTGCCAGCAGTTACCGCGGACTAGGGACGGGCAATGAGCAGTTCTTC
CDR3 protein: CASSYRGLGTGNEQFF

clone size: NA
D gene: NA
V gene: TRBV27
J gene: TRBJ2-7
CDR3 DNA: TGTGCCAGCAGTCCTTCGAGCGGACCCTACGAGCAGTACTTC
CDR3 protein: CASSPSSGPYEQYF

clone size: NA
D gene: NA
V gene: TRBV5-4
J gene: TRBJ1-1
CDR3 DNA: TGTGCCAGCAGCTTCCGGAACACTGAAGCTTTCTTT
CDR3 protein: CASSFRNTEAFF

clone size: NA
D gene: TRBD2
V gene: TRBV2
J gene: TRBJ2-7
CDR3 DNA: TGTGCCAGCGAATGGTCTCCGACTAGCGACTCCTACGAGCAGTACTTC
CDR3 protein: CASEWSPTSDSYEQYF

clone size: NA
D gene: TRBD2
V gene: TRBV7-6
J gene: TRBJ2-2
CDR3 DNA: TGTGCCAGCAGCTTAGAGCCTAGCGGTAACACCGGGGAGCTGTTTTTT
CDR3 protein: CASSLEPSGNTGELFF

clone size: NA
D gene: TRBD1
V gene: TRBV6-1
J gene: TRBJ2-5
CDR3 DNA: TGTGCCAGCAGTGGGGAACAGGGGGCGCGTTGGGAGACCCAGTACTTC
CDR3 protein: CASSGEQGARWETQYF

clone size: NA
D gene: TRBD2
V gene: TRBV5-1
J gene: TRBJ2-5
CDR3 DNA: TGCGCCAGCAGACCCAGACTAGCGGGGAGCTACCAAGAGACCCAGTACTTC
CDR3 protein: CASRPRLAGSYQETQYF

clone size: once
D gene: TRBD2
V gene: TRBV10-3
J gene: TRBJ2-7
CDR3 DNA: TGTGCCATCAGTGCGGCTAGCGGATCCAGCTACGAGCAGTACTTC
CDR3 protein: CAISAASGSSYEQYF

clone size: NA
D gene: TRBD1
V gene: TRBV19
J gene: TRBJ2-6
CDR3 DNA: TGTGCCAGTAGTTCCAGGGGGCCTGGGGCCAACGTCCTGACTTTC
CDR3 protein: CASSSRGPGANVLTF

clone size: NA
D gene: TRBD1
V gene: TRBV27
J gene: TRBJ2-7
CDR3 DNA: TGTGCCAGCAGATCGGTTGGACAGGGGGACTACGAGCAGTACTTC
CDR3 protein: CASRSVGQGDYEQYF